These 13 T cell receptor beta chains were all obtained from the same sample, sequenced in a study of technical replicates of blood from several donors. Sequencing was performed with immunoSEQ multiplex PCR; in TCRdb, only in-frame clones are kept and a portion is missing. This table holds approximately 75,000 clones, around 90% found once. Sequenced input: T cells isolated from PBMCs. All receptors come from a human donor in good health.

The rearrangement links TRBV10-2 to TRBJ1-1; D not certain. CDR1 is WSHSY, CDR2 SAAADI, per germline. Trimming stripped 8 bases from V and 4 bases from J, with 17 bases between. This CDR3 is built from 14 residues. This CDR3 is CASEETYAGTEAFF. CDR3 coding DNA: TGCGCCAGCGAAGAAACCTACGCGGGCACTGAAGCTTTCTTT.

A single count supports this clone. Here the CDR3 reads CATSRGGISSYEQYF. The CDR3 nucleotides read TGTGCCACCAGCAGAGGAGGCATAAGCTCCTACGAGCAGTACTTC. The chain is built from TRBV15 and TRBJ2-7, with D unresolved. Germline V gene data show CDR1 as LNHNV and CDR2 as YYDKDF (reference sequence). V was shortened by 1 base and J by 0 bases, with 10 bases between the two germline ends. This CDR3 comprises 15 residues.

The chain links TRBV30 to TRBJ2-7; TRBD1 matches 9 bases. The CDR3 is 13 amino acids. J lost 3 bases, V lost 2 bases, and 2 bases had no gene match. Looked up from germline, CDR1 is GTSNPN and CDR2 is SVGIG (reference sequence). The chain's CDR3 is CAWSKGQGYEQYF. CDR3 bases: TGTGCCTGGAGTAAGGGACAGGGCTACGAGCAGTACTTC.

The rearrangement links TRBV5-4 to TRBJ2-2, with 13 nucleotides matching TRBD2. The CDR3 has 17 residues. Germline loops: CDR1 SGHNT, CDR2 YYREEE (reference sequence). Trimming took 4 bases from V and 1 from J; bases not matched to a gene: 4. The CDR3 coding sequence is TGTGCCAGCAGCCCGGGACTAGCGGGACAGAACACCGGGGAGCTGTTTTTT. Its protein product is CASSPGLAGQNTGELFF. Looking up the rest from reference TRBV5-4 and TRBJ2-2 gives the full variable domain: ETGVTQSPTHLIKTRGQQVTLRCSSQSGHNTVSWYQQALGQGPQFIFQYYREEENGRGNFPPRFSGLQFPNYSSELNVNALELDDSALYLCASSPGLAGQNTGELFFGEGSRLTVL.

This rearrangement joins TRBV11-1 to TRBJ2-7; no reliable D call. Trimming stripped 6 bases from V and 9 bases from J, with 12 bases between. The CDR3 extends over 11 amino acids. The germline gives CDR1 SGHAT, CDR2 FQDESV (reference sequence). The CDR3 region has the DNA TGTGCCAGCAGATTCGACGGGTCGCAGTACTTC. Translating gives CASRFDGSQYF. The full variable domain, rest sourced from reference TRBV11-1 and TRBJ2-7, is EAEVAQSPRYKITEKSQAVAFWCDPISGHATLYWYRQILGQGPELLVQFQDESVVDDSQLPKDRFSAERLKGVDSTLKIQPAELGDSAMYLCASRFDGSQYFGPGTRLTVT.

The rearrangement uses TRBV5-8 and TRBJ1-5; 7 nucleotides match TRBD1. The CDR3 totals 15 residues. Germline lookup yields CDR1 SGHTS and CDR2 YDEGEE. After removal of 4 bases from V and 0 bases from J, the junction contained 4 bases not matched to a gene. CDR3 protein: CASSPGQISNQPQHF. The CDR3 DNA reads TGTGCCAGCAGCCCGGGACAGATTAGCAATCAGCCCCAGCATTTT.

The chain has TRBV5-6 and TRBJ2-7; D unclear. V was shortened by 0 bases and J by 0 bases, with 7 bases between the two germline ends. This CDR3 has 14 residues. The germline CDR1 and CDR2 sequences are SGHDT and YYEEEE. CDR3 in amino acids: CASSLGQHSYEQYF. In DNA, the CDR3 is TGTGCCAGCAGCTTGGGCCAACACTCCTACGAGCAGTACTTC.

V usage is TRBV11-3 and J usage is TRBJ2-7, with 10 bases lining up with TRBD2. CDR1 and CDR2 (germline): SGHNT, YENEEA. This CDR3 is 15 amino acids long. Trimming removed 3 bases from V and 1 base from J; junction bases left unmatched: 3. The CDR3 DNA is TGTGCCAGCAGCTTGAGCGGGAGGGGATCCTACGAGCAGTACTTC. It codes for CASSLSGRGSYEQYF.

This chain joins TRBV19 and TRBJ1-1; 9 positions agree with TRBD1. The CDR3 contains 15 residues. The germline V gene encodes CDR1 LNHDA and CDR2 SQIVND (reference sequence). With 1 base clipped from V and 4 bases from J, the junction kept 4 bases outside the gene matches. The CDR3 region has the DNA TGTGCCAGTAGTATAGGACAGGGGGGGGTCACTGAAGCTTTCTTT. Its protein is CASSIGQGGVTEAFF.

The sample holds one count of this clone. This chain uses TRBV19 with TRBJ1-5, with a tentative D call TRBD1 (6 bases). The V gene lost 8 bases and the J gene lost 4 bases, with 12 bases spanning the gap. The CDR3 length is 13 residues. Germline CDR1 reads LNHDA; CDR2 reads SQIVND (reference sequence). The CDR3 DNA reads TGTGCCAGTCAAACACAGGGTAATCAGCCCCAGCATTTT. Translating gives CASQTQGNQPQHF.

The chain recombines TRBV9 with TRBJ2-1; 8 bases fit TRBD2. CDR1 SGDLS and CDR2 YYNGEE come from the germline V gene. CDR3 length: 17 amino acids. V lost 3 bases to trimming and J lost 3 bases; unmatched junction nucleotides: 11. CDR3: CASSEGGTGTSYNEQFF. In DNA form, the CDR3 reads TGTGCCAGCAGCGAGGGGGGGACCGGGACTAGCTACAATGAGCAGTTCTTC.

The chain joins TRBV6-5 to TRBJ1-1, with D perhaps TRBD1 (5 bases). Germline values: CDR1 MNHEY, CDR2 SVGAGI. The CDR3 has 14 amino acids. Trimming pared 2 bases from V and 0 bases from J, leaving 7 bases between. The CDR3 loop is CASSYDSLNTEAFF. CDR3 nucleotides: TGTGCCAGCAGTTACGACAGTTTGAACACTGAAGCTTTCTTT.

The chain is built from TRBV4-1 and TRBJ2-3; 9 bases line up with TRBD2. The CDR3 has 18 residues. The germline CDR1 and CDR2 sequences are MGHRA and YSYEKL. The V and J ends lost 1 base and 1 base, in that order; junction bases with no gene match: 9. The CDR3 nucleotides read TGCGCCAGCAGCCAAGGCGCAGTGCGGGAGGGCCGCACAGATACGCAGTATTTT. It encodes CASSQGAVREGRTDTQYF.